This is a list of T cell receptor beta chains from one sample in a study of early T cells in non-severe SARS-CoV-2 infection. Via MiXCR, TCRdb re-called the 5' RACE reads, giving one row per CDR3 protein. The sample contains some 76,000 distinct CDR3 sequences, 15% to 18% of which appear only once. The material sequenced was whole blood. All receptors come from an adult who was a healthcare worker with PCR-confirmed SARS-CoV-2 infection or an uninfected control (not recorded which). The CDR3 runs from the conserved cysteine through the conserved F or W.

v_gene,j_gene,CDR3aa
TRBV5-1,TRBJ1-1,CASTSEPGVTEAFF
TRBV27,TRBJ2-5,CASSFGREQETQYF
TRBV7-6,TRBJ2-3,CASSRTGGRDTQYF
TRBV6-2/TRBV6-3,TRBJ2-1,CASNLQGSYNEQFF
TRBV7-6,TRBJ2-5,CASSPPLTGNFETQYF
TRBV27,TRBJ2-3,CASVAWREGGDTQYF
TRBV5-1,TRBJ1-1,CASRMQGSNTEAFF
TRBV9,TRBJ2-5,CASSLSGRRLQETQYF
TRBV6-4,TRBJ2-2,CASSREKDTGELFF
TRBV29-1,TRBJ2-1,CSVMDEQFF
TRBV29-1,TRBJ2-5,CSVGGGAQETQYF
TRBV28,TRBJ2-1,CVVLGLAGTYNEQFF
TRBV19,TRBJ2-1,CASSIPNPNEQFF
TRBV11-1,TRBJ2-3,CASSPRDLAVADTQYF
TRBV29-1,TRBJ2-7,CSVEGAGGTSSYEQYF
TRBV7-9,TRBJ2-3,CASSLAVADTQYF
TRBV27,TRBJ2-7,CASSPTGQGRYEQYF
TRBV4-1,TRBJ2-4,CASSLSTGENIQYF